These 29 T cell receptor beta chains originate from one sample sequenced in a study of T cells in Graves' hyperthyroidism and ophthalmopathy. Template material for amplifying TCR beta CDR3 regions consisted of RNA transcripts. HTBI primers were employed in a first-round RT-PCR of the TCR CDR3. TCRdb re-called the multiplex PCR reads with MiXCR, one entry per CDR3 protein. The repertoire holds about 520,000 distinct CDR3 sequences, with about a fifth as singletons. The sequenced material came from blood. These receptors were taken from a man between 18 and 29 years old with Graves' hyperthyroidism.

This clonotype was found many times. The chain recombines TRBV19 with TRBJ1-5; 7 bases are a match to TRBD1. CDR1 is LNHDA and CDR2 is SQIVND in the germline V gene (reference sequence). J was trimmed by 4 bases and V by 5 bases; bases with no gene match: 8. CDR3 size: 15 residues. The CDR3 sequence: CASSLPRQGNQPQHF. The CDR3 bases are TGTGCCAGTAGTCTCCCTCGACAGGGTAATCAGCCCCAGCATTTT.

In this sample, this clonotype turned up a few times. The chain couples TRBV9 to TRBJ2-6, with a weak D call TRBD1 (6 bases). Germline V lookup: CDR1 SGDLS, CDR2 YYNGEE. Trimming pared 4 bases from V and 1 base from J, leaving 15 bases between. The CDR3 is 17 residues long. The CDR3 loop reads CASSPRGQLSGANVLTF. DNA for the CDR3: TGTGCCAGCAGCCCGAGGGGACAATTGTCTGGGGCCAACGTCCTGACTTTC.

There are many counts of this clonotype. The chain uses TRBV15 and TRBJ1-1; a weak D match, TRBD1 (5 bases). The CDR3 contains 15 residues. Germline lookup yields CDR1 LNHNV and CDR2 YYDKDF (reference sequence). Trimming left V 1 base short and J 4 bases short, with 13 bases between. The CDR3 protein is CATSRGEGLGTEAFF. CDR3 bases: TGTGCCACCAGCAGAGGTGAGGGACTGGGCACTGAAGCTTTCTTT.

In its sample, this clonotype was seen many times. The CDR3 DNA is TGCGCCAGCAGCCCCAACAGGAAGAACACTGAAGCTTTCTTT. Protein product: CASSPNRKNTEAFF. The rearrangement joins TRBV5-1 to TRBJ1-1; weak D call: TRBD1 (5 bases). Germline CDR1 and CDR2: SGHRS and YFSETQ. The CDR3 length is 14 residues. V was pared by 4 bases and J by 1 base, with 11 bases between.

This clonotype appeared many times. V usage is TRBV6-5 and J usage is TRBJ2-7, with D unresolved. The germline gives CDR1 MNHEY, CDR2 SVGAGI. With 7 bases removed from V and 2 bases from J, the gap between germline ends came to 9 bases. The CDR3 runs 12 residues. The CDR3 loop reads CASTQGPYEQYF. The CDR3 DNA sequence: TGTGCCAGCACCCAAGGACCCTACGAGCAGTACTTC.

In its sample, this clonotype was seen many times. J is TRBJ1-1 and V is TRBV20-1; no reliable D call. CDR1 and CDR2 (germline): DFQATT, SNEGSKA (reference sequence). Trimming took 3 bases from V and 0 from J, leaving 11 bases between them. CDR3 length equals 14 residues. The CDR3 nucleotides read TGCAGTGCTAGCGGTGGGCTTCTGAACACTGAAGCTTTCTTT. Its translation is CSASGGLLNTEAFF.

This clonotype came up many times. The rearrangement links TRBV28 to TRBJ1-5; TRBD1 might be the D (5 bases). V lost 4 bases to trimming and J lost 2 bases, with 12 bases between them. CDR1 is MDHEN and CDR2 is SYDVKM in the germline V gene. This CDR3 spans 15 amino acids. CDR3 nucleotides: TGTGCCAGCAGTTCGACAGTCCCCGGCAATCAGCCCCAGCATTTT. Translation gives CASSSTVPGNQPQHF.

In nucleotides, the CDR3 is TGTGCCAGCCGGGGCGGCCACTATGGCTACACCTTC. This encodes CASRGGHYGYTF. The V gene is TRBV9, the J gene TRBJ1-2, with D tentatively TRBD1 (5 bases). The germline V gene has CDR1 SGDLS and CDR2 YYNGEE. The V and J ends lost 7 bases and 3 bases respectively, with 10 bases between them. This CDR3 has 12 residues.

With respect to this clonotype: This may arise from a read error, as a much more abundant clone is one base away. The chain joins TRBV28 to TRBJ2-7; 9 positions match TRBD1. Trimming at V came to 5 bases and at J to 0 bases, leaving 2 bases not matched to a gene. In germline, CDR1 is MDHEN, CDR2 SYDVKM. The CDR3 sequence is 14 residues long. The CDR3 is CASSGTGNSYEQYF. CDR3 sequence (DNA): TGTGCCAGCAGTGGGACAGGGAACTCCTACGAGCAGTACTTC. The whole variable domain, remainder taken from reference TRBV28 and TRBJ2-7, is DVKVTQSSRYLVKRTGEKVFLECVQDMDHENMFWYRQDPGLGLRLIYFSYDVKMKEKGDIPEGYSVSREKKERFSLILESASTNQTSMYLCASSGTGNSYEQYFGPGTRLTVT.

This clonotype was found a few times. V and J are TRBV12-3 or TRBV12-4 and TRBJ2-2; D could derive from TRBD1 or TRBD2 (5 bases each). The CDR3 has 13 residues. V lost 6 bases, J lost 6 bases, and 11 bases lay in between. As DNA, the CDR3 is TGTGCCAGCAGACTCCAGGGAGCCGGGGAGCTGTTTTTT. It translates to CASRLQGAGELFF.

The V and J genes are TRBV11-2 and TRBJ2-5; a possible D gene is TRBD1 (6 bases). From germline, CDR1 is SGHAT and CDR2 FQNNGV. Trimming took off 1 base at V and 2 bases at J, with 14 bases between the two ends. The CDR3 is 16 amino acids. The CDR3 sequence: CASSLGTAPLQETQYF. The CDR3 DNA follows: TGTGCCAGCAGCTTAGGGACAGCGCCTCTTCAAGAGACCCAGTACTTC.

This clonotype was found many times. The rearrangement links TRBV12-3 or TRBV12-4 to TRBJ1-6; unclear D gene. The CDR3 runs to 13 residues. Trimming cost V 1 base and J 9 bases, with 7 bases left between them. CDR3 coding DNA: TGTGCCAGCAGTTTAGGGTTGGGTTCACCCCTCCACTTT. The encoded protein is CASSLGLGSPLHF.

As regards this clonotype: At one end the junction does not follow the germline gene, possibly because of a read error. The chain uses TRBV28 and TRBJ1-5, with a tentative D call TRBD1 (6 bases). The CDR3 runs 13 residues. CDR1 is MDHEN, CDR2 SYDVKM, per germline. The CDR3 protein is CASSSRGNQLQHF. CDR3 in DNA: TGTGCCAGCAGTAGTAGGGGGAATCAGCTCCAGCATTTT.

Comments on this clonotype: A junction boundary mismatches the germline segment, possibly from a read error. V gene TRBV19 combines with J gene TRBJ2-2; 12 positions agree with TRBD2. CDR1 and CDR2 (germline): LNHDA, SQIVND (reference sequence). CDR3 length equals 18 residues. CDR3 amino acids: CTSRFSGLAGFWAGELFF. The CDR3 nucleotides are TGTACCAGTAGGTTCTCCGGACTAGCGGGATTTTGGGCCGGGGAGCTGTTTTTT.

This clonotype appeared many times. This chain joins TRBV7-9 and TRBJ1-2; D remains unclear. The CDR3 sequence is 13 residues long. The V gene's germline CDR1 is SEHNR and CDR2 FQNEAQ (reference sequence). With 5 bases removed from V and 7 bases from J, the gap between germline ends came to 14 bases. The CDR3 protein is CASSAIEEGGYTF. The DNA of the CDR3 is TGTGCCAGCAGCGCGATAGAAGAGGGTGGCTACACCTTC.

Worth noting for this clonotype: A much larger clonotype is one base distant, so this may be a read error. V is TRBV28 and J is TRBJ2-2; 11 positions match TRBD2. The CDR3 extends over 18 amino acids. Per germline, CDR1 MDHEN and CDR2 SYDVKM. CDR3 nucleotides: TGTGCCCGCAGGTCCGTAGCGGGGGGGATCGTGAACACCGGGGAGCTGTTTTTT. Its protein product is CARRSVAGGIVNTGELFF. Drawing the rest from reference TRBV28 and TRBJ2-2, the complete variable domain is DVKVTQSSRYLVKRTGEKVFLECVQDMDHENMFWYRQDPGLGLRLIYFSYDVKMKEKGDIPEGYSVSREKKERFSLILESASTNQTSMYLCARRSVAGGIVNTGELFFGEGSRLTVL.

This clonotype was counted many times. This chain connects TRBV12-3 or TRBV12-4 to TRBJ2-7; weak D call: TRBD1 (5 bases). V was shortened by 5 bases and J by 3 bases, with 14 bases between the two germline ends. The CDR3 extends over 14 amino acids. As DNA, the CDR3 is TGTGCCAGCAGTCAGCAGGGTTCTCTCTACGAGCAGTACTTC. This codes for CASSQQGSLYEQYF.

This clonotype was counted ten times or more. The CDR3: CASSHGTGALFSNQPQHF. Here the CDR3 DNA reads TGTGCCAGCAGTCACGGGACAGGGGCATTGTTCAGCAATCAGCCCCAGCATTTT. The rearrangement links TRBV28 to TRBJ1-5; 10 bases map to TRBD1. J lost 1 base, V lost 5 bases, and 11 bases had no gene match. Looked up from germline, CDR1 is MDHEN and CDR2 is SYDVKM. CDR3 length: 18 amino acids.

The sample holds many counts of this clonotype. The V call is TRBV6-1, the J call TRBJ2-5; D might be TRBD2 (6 bases). The CDR3 has 14 amino acids. V was pared by 2 bases and J by 1 base, with 8 bases between. CDR1 is MNHNS, CDR2 SASEGT, per germline. The CDR3 region is CASSEPGGQETQYF. The CDR3 DNA follows: TGTGCCAGCAGTGAACCCGGGGGCCAAGAGACCCAGTACTTC.

This clonotype has a count of ten or more. The chain recombines TRBV12-3 or TRBV12-4 with TRBJ2-4; either TRBD1 or TRBD2 may supply D (5 bases each). This CDR3 comprises 14 residues. The V end was cut by 1 base, the J end by 7 bases, with 11 bases between. The CDR3 loop reads CASSLVGEMNIQYF. The CDR3 region has the DNA TGTGCCAGCAGTTTAGTGGGGGAGATGAACATTCAGTACTTC.

Many counts were recorded for this clonotype. This chain uses TRBV11-2 with TRBJ1-1, with D maybe TRBD1 (6 bases). The V end lost 1 base, the J end lost 8 bases, and 11 bases lay between the germline ends. This CDR3 is built from 13 residues. Per germline, CDR1 SGHAT and CDR2 FQNNGV. Here the CDR3 reads CASSLAGAEEAFF. As DNA, the CDR3 is TGTGCCAGCAGCTTAGCAGGGGCCGAGGAAGCTTTCTTT.

This clonotype was detected only a few times. The rearrangement links TRBV6-4 to TRBJ1-6; no clear D. The V end was cut by 5 bases, the J end by 7 bases, with 9 bases between. CDR3 size: 13 residues. From germline, CDR1 is MRHNA and CDR2 SNTAGT. Here the CDR3 reads CASSSNPNSPLHF. The CDR3, as DNA: TGTGCCAGCAGTTCGAACCCAAATTCACCCCTCCACTTT.

This clonotype was observed at least ten times. The chain carries TRBV7-2 and TRBJ1-1, with unresolved D. Germline-derived CDR1 and CDR2 are SGHTA and FQGNSA. The length of the CDR3 is 13 residues. Trimming cost V 5 bases and J 0 bases, with 7 bases left between them. CDR3: CASSPHMNTEAFF. The CDR3 nucleotides are TGTGCCAGCAGCCCCCATATGAACACTGAAGCTTTCTTT.

This clonotype occurred many times. The J gene is TRBJ2-7, the V gene TRBV2; D not certain. The CDR3 is 12 amino acids. Germline V gene data show CDR1 as SNHLY and CDR2 as FYNNEI. Deletions cut 3 bases from V and 6 bases from J, with 9 bases between. CDR3 region: CASSEAPGEQYF. CDR3 DNA sequence: TGTGCCAGCAGTGAGGCGCCCGGCGAGCAGTACTTC.

This clonotype has at least ten counts. CDR3 in DNA: TGTGCCAGCAGTTTAGGCAGGGTCCCTCAGCCCCAGCATTTT. This translates into CASSLGRVPQPQHF. This chain connects TRBV12-3 or TRBV12-4 to TRBJ1-5; D may be TRBD1 (5 bases). The CDR3 is 14 residues long. The V and J ends lost 1 base and 6 bases respectively, with 10 bases between them.

This clonotype was counted many times. V gene TRBV12-3 or TRBV12-4 combines with J gene TRBJ2-7; D is uncertain. This CDR3 has 14 residues. The V gene lost 6 bases and the J gene lost 0 bases, with 12 bases spanning the gap. The CDR3 here is CASSSPALSYEQYF. CDR3 in DNA: TGTGCCAGCAGCTCCCCAGCTCTCTCCTACGAGCAGTACTTC.

This chain links TRBV28 with TRBJ1-1; no firm D call. CDR1 MDHEN and CDR2 SYDVKM come from the germline V gene. Trimming cost V 5 bases and J 4 bases, with 14 bases left between them. The CDR3 runs to 14 residues. The CDR3 region is CASSPVIPATEAFF. The DNA for the CDR3 is TGTGCCAGCAGTCCGGTGATCCCGGCCACTGAAGCTTTCTTT. The full variable domain, in which reference TRBV28 and TRBJ1-1 provide the parts outside the CDR3, is DVKVTQSSRYLVKRTGEKVFLECVQDMDHENMFWYRQDPGLGLRLIYFSYDVKMKEKGDIPEGYSVSREKKERFSLILESASTNQTSMYLCASSPVIPATEAFFGQGTRLTVV.

This clonotype was counted between two and nine times. The chain is built from TRBV29-1 and TRBJ1-1; tentative D call: TRBD1 (6 bases). This CDR3 region has 12 residues. V was cut by 5 bases and J by 2 bases, with 9 bases left in between. Germline V gene sequence: CDR1 SQVTM, CDR2 ANQGSEA. The CDR3 loop reads CSVPDSNTEAFF. The CDR3 nucleotides read TGCAGCGTTCCGGACAGTAACACTGAAGCTTTCTTT.

The chain recombines TRBV18 with TRBJ1-5, with unresolved D. The CDR3 runs 13 residues. Trimming removed 4 bases at V and 9 bases at J, with 13 bases between. Germline CDR1 is KGHSH and CDR2 is LQKENI. CDR3: CASSREVSGPQHF. The CDR3 bases are TGTGCCAGCTCACGTGAAGTCTCCGGGCCCCAGCATTTT.